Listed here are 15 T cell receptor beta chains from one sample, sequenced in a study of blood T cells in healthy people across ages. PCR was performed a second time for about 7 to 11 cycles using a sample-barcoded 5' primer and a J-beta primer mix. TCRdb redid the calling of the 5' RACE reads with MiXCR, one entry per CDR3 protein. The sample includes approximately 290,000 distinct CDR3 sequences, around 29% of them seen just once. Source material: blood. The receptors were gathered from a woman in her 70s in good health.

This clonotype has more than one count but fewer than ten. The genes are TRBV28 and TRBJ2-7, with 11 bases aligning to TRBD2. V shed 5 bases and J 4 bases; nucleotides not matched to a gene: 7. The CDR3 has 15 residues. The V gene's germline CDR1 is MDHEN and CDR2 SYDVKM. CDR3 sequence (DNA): TGTGCCAGCAGTCTACTAGCGGGAGTTTTGTACGAGCAGTACTTC. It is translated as CASSLLAGVLYEQYF.

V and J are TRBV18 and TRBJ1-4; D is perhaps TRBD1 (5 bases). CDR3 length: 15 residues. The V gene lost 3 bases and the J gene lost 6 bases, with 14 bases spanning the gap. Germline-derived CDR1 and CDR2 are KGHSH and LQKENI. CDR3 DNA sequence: TGTGCCAGCTCACCCCTAGCGCGGGGCGATGAAAAACTGTTTTTT. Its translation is CASSPLARGDEKLFF. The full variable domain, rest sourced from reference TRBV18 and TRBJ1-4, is NAGVMQNPRHLVRRRGQEARLRCSPMKGHSHVYWYRQLPEEGLKFMVYLQKENIIDESGMPKERFSAEFPKEGPSILRIQQVVRGDSAAYFCASSPLARGDEKLFFGSGTQLSVL.

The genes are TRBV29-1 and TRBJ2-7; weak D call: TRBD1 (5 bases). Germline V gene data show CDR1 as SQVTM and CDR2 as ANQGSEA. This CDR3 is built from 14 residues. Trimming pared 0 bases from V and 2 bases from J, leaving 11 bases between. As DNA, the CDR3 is TGCAGCGTTGAAGATCCGGACAAGACCTACGAGCAGTACTTC. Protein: CSVEDPDKTYEQYF.

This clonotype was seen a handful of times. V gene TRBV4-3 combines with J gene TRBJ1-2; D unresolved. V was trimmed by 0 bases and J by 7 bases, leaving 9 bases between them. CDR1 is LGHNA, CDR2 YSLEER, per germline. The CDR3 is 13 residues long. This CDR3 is CASSQDRERGYTF. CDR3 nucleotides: TGCGCCAGCAGCCAAGATAGGGAGCGTGGCTACACCTTC.

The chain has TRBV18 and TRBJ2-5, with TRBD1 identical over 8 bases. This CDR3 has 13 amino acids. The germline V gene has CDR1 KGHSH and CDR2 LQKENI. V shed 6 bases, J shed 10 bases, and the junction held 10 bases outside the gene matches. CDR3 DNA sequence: TGTGCCAGCTCCCCGGACAGGGAAGGTTACCAGTACTTC. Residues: CASSPDREGYQYF.

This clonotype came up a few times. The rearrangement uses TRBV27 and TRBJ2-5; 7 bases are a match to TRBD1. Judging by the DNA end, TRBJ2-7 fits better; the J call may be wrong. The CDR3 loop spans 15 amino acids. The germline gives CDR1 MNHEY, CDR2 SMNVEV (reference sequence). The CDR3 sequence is CASSLGQGVIYEQYF. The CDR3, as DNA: TGTGCCAGCAGTTTAGGGCAGGGGGTGATCTACGAGCAGTACTTC.

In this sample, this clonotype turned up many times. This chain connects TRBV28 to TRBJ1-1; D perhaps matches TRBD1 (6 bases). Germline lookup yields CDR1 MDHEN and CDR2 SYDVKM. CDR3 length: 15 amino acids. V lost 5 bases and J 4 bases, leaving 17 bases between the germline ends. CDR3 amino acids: CASSLGGDVGTEAFF. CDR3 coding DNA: TGTGCCAGCAGTCTAGGGGGGGATGTGGGCACTGAAGCTTTCTTT.

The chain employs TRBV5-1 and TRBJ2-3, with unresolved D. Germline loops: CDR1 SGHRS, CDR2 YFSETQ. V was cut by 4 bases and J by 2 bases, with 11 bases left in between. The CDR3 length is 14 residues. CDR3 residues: CASSAGGSTDTQYF. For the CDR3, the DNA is TGCGCCAGCAGCGCCGGTGGTTCCACAGATACGCAGTATTTT. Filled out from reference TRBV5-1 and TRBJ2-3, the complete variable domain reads KAGVTQTPRYLIKTRGQQVTLSCSPISGHRSVSWYQQTPGQGLQFLFEYFSETQRNKGNFPGRFSGRQFSNSRSEMNVSTLELGDSALYLCASSAGGSTDTQYFGPGTRLTVL.

The CDR3 here is CSVEVAGMGETQYF. The DNA of the CDR3 is TGCAGCGTTGAAGTAGCGGGAATGGGAGAGACCCAGTACTTC. The rearrangement joins TRBV29-1 to TRBJ2-5; 8 bases line up with TRBD2. The junction had 5 bases not matched to a gene; V was cut back by 1 base and J by 4 bases. CDR3 length: 14 amino acids. Germline V gene data show CDR1 as SQVTM and CDR2 as ANQGSEA.

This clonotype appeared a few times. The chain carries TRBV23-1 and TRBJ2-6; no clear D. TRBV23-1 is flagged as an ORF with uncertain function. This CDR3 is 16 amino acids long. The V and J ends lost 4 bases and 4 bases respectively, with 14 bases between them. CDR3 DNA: TGCGCCAGCAGTCCCTGCCTCCAGAGAGGGGCCAACGTCCTGACTTTC. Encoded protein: CASSPCLQRGANVLTF.

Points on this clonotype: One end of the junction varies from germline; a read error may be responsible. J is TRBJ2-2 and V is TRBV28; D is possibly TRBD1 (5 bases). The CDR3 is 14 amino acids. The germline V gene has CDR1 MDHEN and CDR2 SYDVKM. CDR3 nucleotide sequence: TGTACCAGCAAGATAGGGGCTAACACCGGGGAGCTGTTTTTT. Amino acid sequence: CTSKIGANTGELFF.

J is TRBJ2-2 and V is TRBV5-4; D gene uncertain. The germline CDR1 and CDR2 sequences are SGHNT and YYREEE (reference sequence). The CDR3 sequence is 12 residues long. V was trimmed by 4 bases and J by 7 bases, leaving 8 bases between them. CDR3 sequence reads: CASSGVGGELFF. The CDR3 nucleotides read TGTGCCAGCAGCGGGGTAGGCGGGGAGCTGTTTTTT.

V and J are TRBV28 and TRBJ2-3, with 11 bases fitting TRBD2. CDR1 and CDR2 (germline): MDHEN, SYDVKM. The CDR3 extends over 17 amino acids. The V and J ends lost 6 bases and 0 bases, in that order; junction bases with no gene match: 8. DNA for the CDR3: TGTGCCAGCAGCCCTCCACGGACTAGCGGGAGCACAGATACGCAGTATTTT. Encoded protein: CASSPPRTSGSTDTQYF.

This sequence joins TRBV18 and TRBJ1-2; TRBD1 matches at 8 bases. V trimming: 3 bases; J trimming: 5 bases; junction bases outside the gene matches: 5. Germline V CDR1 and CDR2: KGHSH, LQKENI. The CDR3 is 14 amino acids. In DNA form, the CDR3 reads TGTGCCAGCTCACCCGACAGGGGCGTGTATGGCTACACCTTC. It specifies CASSPDRGVYGYTF.

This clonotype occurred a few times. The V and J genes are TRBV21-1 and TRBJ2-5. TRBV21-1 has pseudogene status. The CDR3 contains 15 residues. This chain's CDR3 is CASSIVGRYQETQYF. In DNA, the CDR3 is TGTGCCAGCAGCATCGTGGGCAGGTACCAAGAGACCCAGTACTTC.